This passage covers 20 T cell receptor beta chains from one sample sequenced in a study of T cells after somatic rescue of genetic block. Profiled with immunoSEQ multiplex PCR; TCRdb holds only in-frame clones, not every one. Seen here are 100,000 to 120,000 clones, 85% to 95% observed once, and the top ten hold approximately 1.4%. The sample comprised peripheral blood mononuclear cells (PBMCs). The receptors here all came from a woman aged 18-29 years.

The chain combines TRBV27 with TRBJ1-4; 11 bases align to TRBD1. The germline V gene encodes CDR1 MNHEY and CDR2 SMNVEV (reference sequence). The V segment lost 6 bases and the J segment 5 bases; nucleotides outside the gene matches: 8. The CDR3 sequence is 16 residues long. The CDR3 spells CASRPGQGVKNEKLFF. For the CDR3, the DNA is TGTGCCAGCAGGCCGGGACAGGGGGTTAAAAATGAAAAACTGTTTTTT.

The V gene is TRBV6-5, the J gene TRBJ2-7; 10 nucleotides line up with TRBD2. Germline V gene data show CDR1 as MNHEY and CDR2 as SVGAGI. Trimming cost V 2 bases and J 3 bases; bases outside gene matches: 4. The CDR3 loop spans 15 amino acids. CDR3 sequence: CASSYRGLAVYEQYF. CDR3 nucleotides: TGTGCCAGCAGTTACCGAGGACTAGCGGTCTACGAGCAGTACTTC.

CDR3 coding DNA: TGCGCCAGCAGCTACACTCGGGGGGCGGACGAGCAGTACTTC. This sequence encodes CASSYTRGADEQYF. The chain joins TRBV4-1 to TRBJ2-7; D possibly corresponds to TRBD2 (7 bases). Germline CDR1 is MGHRA and CDR2 is YSYEKL. Trimming cost V 5 bases and J 5 bases, with 16 bases left between them. The CDR3 runs 14 residues.

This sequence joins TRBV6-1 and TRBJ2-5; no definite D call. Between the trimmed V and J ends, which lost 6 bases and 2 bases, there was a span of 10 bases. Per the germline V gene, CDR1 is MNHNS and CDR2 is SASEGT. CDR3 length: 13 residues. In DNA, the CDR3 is TGTGCCAGCAGCGCCAGGTATCAAGAGACCCAGTACTTC. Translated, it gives CASSARYQETQYF.

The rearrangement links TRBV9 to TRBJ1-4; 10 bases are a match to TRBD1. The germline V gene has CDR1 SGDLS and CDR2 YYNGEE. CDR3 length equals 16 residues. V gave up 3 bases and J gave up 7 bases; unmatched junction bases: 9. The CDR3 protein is CASSGGQGGRSEKLFF. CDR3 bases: TGTGCCAGCAGCGGCGGACAGGGGGGACGATCTGAAAAACTGTTTTTT.

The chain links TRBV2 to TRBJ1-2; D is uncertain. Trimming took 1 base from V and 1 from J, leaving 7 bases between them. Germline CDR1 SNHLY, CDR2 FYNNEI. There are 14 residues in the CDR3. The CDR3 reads CASSEGTLNYGYTF. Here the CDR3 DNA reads TGTGCCAGCAGTGAAGGTACCCTTAACTATGGCTACACCTTC.

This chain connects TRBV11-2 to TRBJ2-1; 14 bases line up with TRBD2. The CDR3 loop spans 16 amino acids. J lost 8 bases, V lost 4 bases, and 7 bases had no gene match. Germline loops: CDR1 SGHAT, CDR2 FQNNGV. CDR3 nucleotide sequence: TGTGCCAGCAGCTCCCAGACTAGCGGGGGGGCCCATGAGCAGTTCTTC. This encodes CASSSQTSGGAHEQFF.

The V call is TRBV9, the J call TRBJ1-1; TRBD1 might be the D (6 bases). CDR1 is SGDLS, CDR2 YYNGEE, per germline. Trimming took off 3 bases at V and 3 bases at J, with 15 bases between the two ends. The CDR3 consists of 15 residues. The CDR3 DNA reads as TGTGCCAGCAGCGCACGGAAGGGGGTGGACACTGAAGCTTTCTTT. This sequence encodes CASSARKGVDTEAFF.

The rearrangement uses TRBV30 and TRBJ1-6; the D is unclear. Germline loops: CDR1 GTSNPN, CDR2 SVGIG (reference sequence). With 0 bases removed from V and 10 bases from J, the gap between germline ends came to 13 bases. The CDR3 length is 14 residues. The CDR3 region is CAWSVRVGESPLHF. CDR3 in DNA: TGTGCCTGGAGTGTACGGGTAGGAGAGTCACCCCTCCACTTT.

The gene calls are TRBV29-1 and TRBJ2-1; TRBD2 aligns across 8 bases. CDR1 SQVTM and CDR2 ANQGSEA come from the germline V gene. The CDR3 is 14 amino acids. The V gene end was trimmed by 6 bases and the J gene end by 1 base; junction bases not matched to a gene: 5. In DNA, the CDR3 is TGCAGCGTCGGGAGGGACAATTCCTACAATGAGCAGTTCTTC. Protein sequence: CSVGRDNSYNEQFF.

The CDR3 DNA reads TGTGCCAGCAGCTTTTTGAGCGGGGGGGCGTTTGACGTTTCCTACGAGCAGTACTTC. Encoded protein: CASSFLSGGAFDVSYEQYF. This chain joins TRBV12-1 and TRBJ2-7; no check of the table's D call, TRBD2, against the DNA was made. TRBV12-1 is a pseudogene. The CDR3 is made up of 19 amino acids.

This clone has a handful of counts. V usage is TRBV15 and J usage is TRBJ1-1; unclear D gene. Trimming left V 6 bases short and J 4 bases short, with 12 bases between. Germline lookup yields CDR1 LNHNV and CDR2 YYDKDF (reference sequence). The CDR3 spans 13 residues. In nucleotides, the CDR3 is TGTGCCACCAGTATGGCGAAAGGCACTGAAGCTTTCTTT. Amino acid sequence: CATSMAKGTEAFF. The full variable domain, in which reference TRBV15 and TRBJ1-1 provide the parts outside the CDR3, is DAMVIQNPRYQVTQFGKPVTLSCSQTLNHNVMYWYQQKSSQAPKLLFHYYDKDFNNEADTPDNFQSRRPNTSFCFLDIRSPGLGDTAMYLCATSMAKGTEAFFGQGTRLTVV.

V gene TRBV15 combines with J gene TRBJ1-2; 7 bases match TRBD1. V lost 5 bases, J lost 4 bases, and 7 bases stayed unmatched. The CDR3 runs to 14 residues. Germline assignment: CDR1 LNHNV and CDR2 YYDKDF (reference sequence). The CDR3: CATSGKPGGYGYTF. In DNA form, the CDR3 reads TGTGCCACCAGCGGTAAACCAGGGGGCTATGGCTACACCTTC.

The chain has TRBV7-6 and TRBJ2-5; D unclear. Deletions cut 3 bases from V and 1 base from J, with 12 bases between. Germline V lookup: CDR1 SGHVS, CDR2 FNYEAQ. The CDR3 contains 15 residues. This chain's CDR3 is CASSLAWRLQETQYF. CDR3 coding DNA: TGTGCCAGCAGCTTGGCGTGGCGGCTCCAAGAGACCCAGTACTTC. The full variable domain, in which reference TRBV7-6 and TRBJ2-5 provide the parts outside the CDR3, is GAGVSQSPRYKVTKRGQDVALRCDPISGHVSLYWYRQALGQGPEFLTYFNYEAQQDKSGLPNDRFSAERPEGSISTLTIQRTEQRDSAMYRCASSLAWRLQETQYFGPGTRLLVL.

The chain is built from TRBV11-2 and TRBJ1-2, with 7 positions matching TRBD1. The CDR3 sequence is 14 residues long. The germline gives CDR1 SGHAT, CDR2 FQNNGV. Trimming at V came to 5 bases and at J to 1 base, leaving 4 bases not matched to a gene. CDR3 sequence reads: CASSMGQHNYGYTF. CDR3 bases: TGTGCCAGCAGCATGGGACAGCATAACTATGGCTACACCTTC. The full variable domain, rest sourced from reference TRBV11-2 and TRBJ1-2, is EAGVAQSPRYKIIEKRQSVAFWCNPISGHATLYWYQQILGQGPKLLIQFQNNGVVDDSQLPKDRFSAERLKGVDSTLKIQPAKLEDSAVYLCASSMGQHNYGYTFGSGTRLTVV.

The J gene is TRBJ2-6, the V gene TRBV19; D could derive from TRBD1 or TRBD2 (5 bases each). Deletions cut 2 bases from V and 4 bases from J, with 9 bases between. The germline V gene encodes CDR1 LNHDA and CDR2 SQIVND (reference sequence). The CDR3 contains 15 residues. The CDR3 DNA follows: TGTGCCAGTAGTATATCGGGGCTAGGGGCCAACGTCCTGACTTTC. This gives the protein CASSISGLGANVLTF.

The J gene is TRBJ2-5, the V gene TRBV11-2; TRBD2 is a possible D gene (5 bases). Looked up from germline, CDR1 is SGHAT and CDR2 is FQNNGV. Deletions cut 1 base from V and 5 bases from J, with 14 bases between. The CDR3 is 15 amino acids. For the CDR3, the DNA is TGTGCCAGCAGCTTAGTGCCTCGGGGTCAGGAGACCCAGTACTTC. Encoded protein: CASSLVPRGQETQYF.

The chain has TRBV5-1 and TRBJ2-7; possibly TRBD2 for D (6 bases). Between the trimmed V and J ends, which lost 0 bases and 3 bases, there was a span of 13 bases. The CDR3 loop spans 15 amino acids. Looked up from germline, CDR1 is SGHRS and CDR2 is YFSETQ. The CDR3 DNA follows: TGCGCCAGCAGCTTGGTGGAGGGGCCGTTCTACGAGCAGTACTTC. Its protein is CASSLVEGPFYEQYF.

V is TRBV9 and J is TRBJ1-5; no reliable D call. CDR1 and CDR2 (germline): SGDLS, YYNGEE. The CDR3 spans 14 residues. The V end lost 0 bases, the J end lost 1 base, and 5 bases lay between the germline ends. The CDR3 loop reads CASSVGQSNQPQHF. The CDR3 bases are TGTGCCAGCAGCGTAGGACAAAGCAATCAGCCCCAGCATTTT.

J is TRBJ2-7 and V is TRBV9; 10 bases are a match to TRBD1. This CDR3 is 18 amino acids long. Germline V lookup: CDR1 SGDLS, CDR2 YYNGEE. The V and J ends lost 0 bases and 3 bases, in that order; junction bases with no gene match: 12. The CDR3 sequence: CASSVGRSGRDRGYEQYF. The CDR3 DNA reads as TGTGCCAGCAGCGTAGGTCGTTCGGGTAGGGACAGGGGCTACGAGCAGTACTTC.